The 14 T cell receptor beta chains reported below all come from one sample, sequenced in a study of CXCR3-negative and CXCR3-positive naive CD8 T cells. Study-wide results and caveats: In CXCR3-positive naive cells, the TRB CDR3s were more hydrophobic than in CXCR3-negative naive cells.

The authors made the TRB cDNA libraries by 5' RACE using UMI labels. TCRdb re-analyzed the 5' RACE reads; it lists each CDR3 protein once, without DNA. Recorded for this sample: some 50,000 distinct CDR3 sequences. These receptors' targets are unknown. Sequences were obtained from naive CXCR3+ CD8+ T cells from blood. Subset given: CD45RO-CCR7+CD27+CD95- naive CD8+ T cells expressing CXCR3 (TNR3+). The receptors stem from a human donor in good health. Some clones in this sample may be carry-over from other donors' samples.

The chain employs TRBV13 and TRBJ1-6; TCRdb's assignment of TRBD1 cannot be checked, as there is no DNA. This CDR3 has 16 amino acids. Germline loops: CDR1 PRHDT, CDR2 FYEKMQ (reference sequence). The CDR3 protein is CASSYKGTDRRSPLHF.

This clonotype is called medium-sized based on its frequency. This chain uses TRBV10-3 with TRBJ2-1; TCRdb's D gene call, TRBD1, goes unchecked for lack of DNA. The CDR3 runs 15 residues. Germline CDR1 is ENHRY and CDR2 is SYGVKD. This CDR3 is CAISESKGGYNEQFF.

The chain carries TRBV15 and TRBJ1-2; lacking DNA, the TRBD1 call made by TCRdb goes unchecked. The germline V gene has CDR1 LNHNV and CDR2 YYDKDF (reference sequence). The CDR3 length is 16 residues. The CDR3 loop is CATSRDKGSLNYGYTF.

The chain carries TRBV7-6 and TRBJ1-4. This CDR3 is 13 amino acids long. CDR1 SGHVS and CDR2 FNYEAQ come from the germline V gene. CDR3 in amino acids: CASSSVVGEKLFF.

This CDR3 is CSVRTGEGQETQYF. This sequence joins TRBV29-1 and TRBJ2-5; the TRBD1 assignment by TCRdb is unverifiable without DNA. This CDR3 contains 14 residues. Germline CDR1 reads SQVTM; CDR2 reads ANQGSEA.

V is TRBV29-1 and J is TRBJ2-7. CDR1 is SQVTM, CDR2 ANQGSEA, per germline. There are 13 residues in the CDR3. The CDR3 spells CSVGPGNSYEQYF.

The V gene is TRBV5-1, the J gene TRBJ2-7; the D call from TCRdb, TRBD1, cannot be confirmed without DNA. CDR3 length: 15 residues. Germline CDR1 is SGHRS and CDR2 is YFSETQ. This CDR3 is CASSPTRDIAYEQYF.

V is TRBV28 and J is TRBJ2-7; with no DNA, the TCRdb D assignment of TRBD1 cannot be verified. From germline, CDR1 is MDHEN and CDR2 SYDVKM. This CDR3 comprises 17 residues. CDR3 sequence reads: CASSPRTGRGEPYEQYF. The full variable domain, its missing parts supplied by reference TRBV28 and TRBJ2-7, is DVKVTQSSRYLVKRTGEKVFLECVQDMDHENMFWYRQDPGLGLRLIYFSYDVKMKEKGDIPEGYSVSREKKERFSLILESASTNQTSMYLCASSPRTGRGEPYEQYFGPGTRLTVT.

The chain joins TRBV7-1 to TRBJ2-7; checking the TCRdb D call of TRBD2 is not possible without DNA. TRBV7-1 is an ORF; its function is uncertain. The CDR3 covers 14 residues. CDR3 sequence: CASSSSGRVYEQYF.

J is TRBJ1-6 and V is TRBV5-1. This CDR3 is 11 amino acids long. Germline-derived CDR1 and CDR2 are SGHRS and YFSETQ. The CDR3: CASSLDSPLHF.

The chain joins TRBV12-3 or TRBV12-4 to TRBJ2-3; TCRdb's D call, TRBD2, is unchecked because there is no DNA. This CDR3 contains 15 residues. This CDR3 is CASTPLAGITDTQYF.

J is TRBJ2-1 and V is TRBV12-3 or TRBV12-4; TCRdb picks TRBD1, but there is no DNA to check that call. The CDR3 runs 16 residues. Here the CDR3 reads CASNNEQGTMSNEQFF.

V gene TRBV3-1 combines with J gene TRBJ2-7; TCRdb calls TRBD1, which cannot be checked without DNA. The CDR3 totals 17 residues. The germline CDR1 and CDR2 sequences are LGHDT and YNNKEL (reference sequence). The CDR3 here is CASSRSLPGQGPYEQYF.

This chain connects TRBV7-9 to TRBJ2-7; the D gene TCRdb calls, TRBD1, cannot be checked with no DNA. CDR1 and CDR2 (germline): SEHNR, FQNEAQ (reference sequence). CDR3 length: 17 amino acids. The CDR3 spells CASSSRPGTLNSYEQYF. The entire variable domain, with the rest obtained from reference TRBV7-9 and TRBJ2-7, is as follows: DTGVSQNPRHKITKRGQNVTFRCDPISEHNRLYWYRQTLGQGPEFLTYFQNEAQLEKSRLLSDRFSAERPKGSFSTLEIQRTEQGDSAMYLCASSSRPGTLNSYEQYFGPGTRLTVT.